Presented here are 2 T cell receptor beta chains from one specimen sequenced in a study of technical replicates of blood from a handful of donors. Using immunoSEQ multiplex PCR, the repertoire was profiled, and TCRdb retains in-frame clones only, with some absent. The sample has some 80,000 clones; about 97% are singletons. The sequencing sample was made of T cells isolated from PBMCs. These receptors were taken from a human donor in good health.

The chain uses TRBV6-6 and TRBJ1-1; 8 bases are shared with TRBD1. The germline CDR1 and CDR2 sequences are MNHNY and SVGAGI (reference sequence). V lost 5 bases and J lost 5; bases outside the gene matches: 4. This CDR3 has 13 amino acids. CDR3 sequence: CASSQGAGTEAFF. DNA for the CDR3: TGTGCCAGCAGTCAGGGGGCCGGGACTGAAGCTTTCTTT.

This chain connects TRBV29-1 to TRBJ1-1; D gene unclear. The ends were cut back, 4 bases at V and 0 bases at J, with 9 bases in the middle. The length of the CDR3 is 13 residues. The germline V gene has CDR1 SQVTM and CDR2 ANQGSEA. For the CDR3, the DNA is TGCAGCGTTGTTGGGAGGATGAACACTGAAGCTTTCTTT. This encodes CSVVGRMNTEAFF.